One sample yielded the 16 T cell receptor beta chains listed below, sequenced in a study of blood T cell repertoires in COVID-19. Using immunoSEQ multiplex PCR, the repertoire was profiled, and TCRdb retains in-frame clones only, with some absent. Of about 150,000 clones listed, approximately 82% are singletons. Sequenced sample: peripheral blood. The receptor source for this set is a woman of 80 years or more with active or convalescent COVID-19.

The CDR3 here is CASSTSYTETQYF. The CDR3 DNA is TGTGCCAGCAGTACCTCGTACACGGAGACCCAGTACTTC. This chain connects TRBV6-6 to TRBJ2-5; no clear D gene. Trimming stripped 5 bases from V and 5 bases from J, with 12 bases between. Germline V gene data show CDR1 as MNHNY and CDR2 as SVGAGI (reference sequence). The CDR3 contains 13 residues.

This chain uses TRBV3-1 (or the pseudogene TRBV3-2) with TRBJ2-2; TRBD2 agrees at 9 bases. V lost 1 base and J lost 7; bases outside the gene matches: 7. The CDR3 has 16 amino acids. Germline loops: CDR1 LGHDT, CDR2 YNNKEL (reference sequence). This CDR3 is CASSQGSGRSGGELFF. The CDR3 nucleotides are TGTGCCAGCAGCCAAGGCAGCGGGAGGTCGGGCGGGGAGCTGTTTTTT.

Note on this clone: Other DNA sequences of this sample code for an identical CDR3. The chain has TRBV6-5 and TRBJ1-2, with D perhaps matching TRBD1 (5 bases). Trimming left V 2 bases short and J 7 bases short, with 11 bases between. CDR1 is MNHEY, CDR2 SVGAGI, per germline. The CDR3 runs 13 residues. DNA for the CDR3: TGTGCCAGCAGTTACAGGCAGGGAGGTGGCTACACCTTC. This gives the protein CASSYRQGGGYTF.

V is TRBV5-1 and J is TRBJ2-2, with D unresolved. V was shortened by 6 bases and J by 4 bases, with 13 bases between the two germline ends. The CDR3 is 14 residues long. Germline CDR1 and CDR2: SGHRS and YFSETQ. CDR3: CASNNLPSTGELFF. The CDR3, as DNA: TGCGCCAGCAACAATCTGCCATCCACCGGGGAGCTGTTTTTT. The variable domain in full, completed from reference TRBV5-1 and TRBJ2-2, reads KAGVTQTPRYLIKTRGQQVTLSCSPISGHRSVSWYQQTPGQGLQFLFEYFSETQRNKGNFPGRFSGRQFSNSRSEMNVSTLELGDSALYLCASNNLPSTGELFFGEGSRLTVL.

The chain links TRBV19 to TRBJ2-2; the D gene is possibly TRBD1 (5 bases). The V end was cut by 4 bases, the J end by 7 bases, with 7 bases between. This CDR3 comprises 12 residues. The germline CDR1 and CDR2 sequences are LNHDA and SQIVND (reference sequence). The CDR3 spells CASSTGIGELFF. The CDR3 nucleotides are TGTGCCAGTAGTACAGGGATCGGGGAGCTGTTTTTT.

J is TRBJ2-7 and V is TRBV14; 9 positions match TRBD1. This CDR3 has 14 amino acids. Germline-derived CDR1 and CDR2 are SGHDN and FVKESK. V was pared by 4 bases and J by 6 bases, with 7 bases of the junction left unmatched. The CDR3 spells CASSPPQGASEQYF. The CDR3 DNA is TGTGCCAGCAGCCCTCCACAGGGGGCCAGCGAGCAGTACTTC.

The chain couples TRBV30 to TRBJ2-2; TRBD2 aligns across 7 bases. The CDR3 loop spans 15 amino acids. Looked up from germline, CDR1 is GTSNPN and CDR2 is SVGIG (reference sequence). Losses at the gene ends were 3 bases for V and 5 bases for J; bases not matched to a gene: 9. DNA of the CDR3: TGTGCCTGGAGAGGGGCGGGAGTGTTGACCGGGGAGCTGTTTTTT. Translation gives CAWRGAGVLTGELFF. Combining the CDR3 with reference TRBV30 and TRBJ2-2 gives the whole variable domain SQTIHQWPATLVQPVGSPLSLECTVEGTSNPNLYWYRQAAGRGLQLLFYSVGIGQISSEVPQNLSASRPQDRQFILSSKKLLLSDSGFYLCAWRGAGVLTGELFFGEGSRLTVL.

This clone was seen a handful of times. The V and J genes are TRBV18 and TRBJ1-5, with unresolved D. Between the trimmed V and J ends, which lost 3 bases and 3 bases, there was a span of 9 bases. The CDR3 totals 14 residues. The germline V gene has CDR1 KGHSH and CDR2 LQKENI. The CDR3 DNA is TGTGCCAGCTCACCTCGGGATCTCAATCAGCCCCAGCATTTT. It encodes CASSPRDLNQPQHF.

This sequence joins TRBV2 and TRBJ2-1; 12 bases align to TRBD2. Trimming took 5 bases from V and 9 from J; bases not matched to a gene: 8. The CDR3 has 15 amino acids. Germline CDR1 is SNHLY and CDR2 is FYNNEI. As DNA, the CDR3 is TGTGCCAGCAGTCCCCGGACTAGCGGGAAGGGTGAGCAGTTCTTC. Its protein is CASSPRTSGKGEQFF.

The rearrangement uses TRBV7-6 and TRBJ2-2; 7 positions agree with TRBD2. Germline V gene data show CDR1 as SGHVS and CDR2 as FNYEAQ. V was clipped by 3 bases and J by 6 bases; unmatched bases: 10. CDR3 length equals 16 residues. The CDR3 DNA reads as TGTGCCAGCAGCTTGTCCGGGACTACCGCGCCCGGGGAGCTGTTTTTT. Translated, it gives CASSLSGTTAPGELFF.

This clone was detected only once. The chain uses TRBV6-2 or TRBV6-3 and TRBJ1-2, with a possible D match to TRBD1 (6 bases). The germline V and J ends were trimmed by 2 bases and 2 bases, with 12 bases remaining between them. The germline CDR1 and CDR2 sequences are MNHEY and SVGEGT. This CDR3 contains 15 residues. CDR3 coding DNA: TGTGCCAGCAGTTACCGTTGGCAGGGGAACTATGGCTACACCTTC. Its protein is CASSYRWQGNYGYTF.

This chain links TRBV11-2 with TRBJ1-6; 7 bases fit TRBD1. Germline V gives CDR1 SGHAT, CDR2 FQNNGV. This CDR3 is built from 13 residues. The V gene end was trimmed by 5 bases and the J gene end by 7 bases; junction bases not matched to a gene: 2. CDR3 loop: CASSRTGNSPLHF. CDR3 coding DNA: TGTGCCAGCAGCCGGACAGGAAATTCACCCCTCCACTTT.

The chain joins TRBV5-8 to TRBJ1-3; the D is unclear. Trimming took 0 bases from V and 1 from J, leaving 8 bases between them. Germline-derived CDR1 and CDR2 are SGHTS and YDEGEE. The length of the CDR3 is 15 residues. This CDR3 reads CASSLGAISGNTIYF. The CDR3 nucleotides read TGTGCCAGCAGCTTGGGGGCCATTTCTGGAAACACCATATATTTT.

V usage is TRBV30 and J usage is TRBJ2-1, with 13 bases identical to TRBD2. The V segment lost 5 bases and the J segment 7 bases; nucleotides outside the gene matches: 11. In germline, CDR1 is GTSNPN, CDR2 SVGIG (reference sequence). The CDR3 extends over 16 amino acids. The CDR3 spells CAWGGKGLAGVNEQFF. The CDR3, as DNA: TGTGCCTGGGGAGGTAAAGGACTAGCGGGAGTTAATGAGCAGTTCTTC.

V is TRBV12-5 and J is TRBJ2-5; D unclear. The CDR3 has 13 amino acids. The germline V and J ends were trimmed by 2 bases and 4 bases, with 8 bases remaining between them. Germline lookup yields CDR1 LGHNT and CDR2 FRNRAP. The CDR3: CASGLNPGETQYF. The CDR3 coding sequence is TGTGCTAGTGGTTTGAATCCAGGAGAGACCCAGTACTTC. Combining the CDR3 with reference TRBV12-5 and TRBJ2-5 gives the whole variable domain DARVTQTPRHKVTEMGQEVTMRCQPILGHNTVFWYRQTMMQGLELLAYFRNRAPLDDSGMPKDRFSAEMPDATLATLKIQPSEPRDSAVYFCASGLNPGETQYFGPGTRLLVL.

V gene TRBV4-2 combines with J gene TRBJ1-4, with 7 positions matching TRBD1. The CDR3 spans 15 residues. CDR1 LGHNA and CDR2 YNFKEQ come from the germline V gene. Trimming took 5 bases from V and 2 from J; bases not matched to a gene: 5. In DNA form, the CDR3 reads TGTGCCAGCAGCAACCTACAGGGGACTAATGAAAAACTGTTTTTT. This translates into CASSNLQGTNEKLFF.